One sample yielded the 19 T cell receptor beta chains listed below, sequenced in a study of T cells in Graves' hyperthyroidism and ophthalmopathy. From RNA transcripts, TCR beta CDR3 regions were amplified. The primer set for the first-round RT-PCR of the TCR CDR3 was HTBI. TCRdb fed the multiplex PCR reads into MiXCR, producing one record per CDR3 protein. Here the sample spans approximately 690,000 distinct CDR3 sequences, approximately 15% being singletons. Sequenced: blood. The receptors stem from a woman aged 45-59 years with Graves' ophthalmopathy.

This clonotype was found a few times. The V and J genes are TRBV25-1 and TRBJ2-1; TRBD1 aligns across 10 bases. The CDR3 runs to 14 residues. Germline CDR1 MGHDK, CDR2 SYGVNS. The V gene end was trimmed by 6 bases and the J gene end by 7 bases; junction bases not matched to a gene: 6. The CDR3 sequence: CASRPGQGLNEQFF. The CDR3 DNA follows: TGTGCCAGCAGGCCGGGACAGGGGCTAAATGAGCAGTTCTTC.

This chain joins TRBV9 and TRBJ2-2; TRBD1 agrees at 8 bases. CDR1 is SGDLS, CDR2 YYNGEE, per germline. CDR3 length: 16 amino acids. V lost 2 bases, J lost 3 bases, and 6 bases stayed unmatched. The CDR3 here is CASSVRGQEYTGELFF. The CDR3 bases are TGTGCCAGCAGCGTCCGGGGACAGGAGTACACCGGGGAGCTGTTTTTT.

This clonotype has a handful of counts. This may be a read error: a much more frequent sequence differs by one nucleotide. The chain links TRBV11-2 to TRBJ2-1; D call uncertain. Germline lookup yields CDR1 SGHAT and CDR2 FQNNGV. The CDR3 runs 15 residues. CDR3 nucleotide sequence: TGTGCCAACAGCTTAGATGGGTCCTCCTACAATGAGCAGTTCTTC. Amino acids: CANSLDGSSYNEQFF.

Details on this clonotype: A read error may explain this, as a much larger clone is one base away. The V gene is TRBV20-1, the J gene TRBJ2-1; 13 positions match TRBD2. The CDR3 contains 17 residues. Germline V gene data show CDR1 as DFQATT and CDR2 as SNEGSKA (reference sequence). The CDR3 loop is CGARSRRTSGSYNEQFF. For the CDR3, the DNA is TGCGGTGCTAGGAGCCGCAGGACTAGCGGGAGCTACAATGAGCAGTTCTTC.

This clonotype was detected ten times or more. The V and J genes are TRBV5-1 and TRBJ2-3, with no clear D. Germline V lookup: CDR1 SGHRS, CDR2 YFSETQ. The germline V and J ends were trimmed by 4 bases and 1 base, with 16 bases remaining between them. This CDR3 has 16 amino acids. This CDR3 is CASSPAHGGGTDTQYF. CDR3 in DNA: TGCGCCAGCAGCCCTGCTCATGGCGGTGGCACAGATACGCAGTATTTT.

Only a few counts were recorded for this clonotype. V and J are TRBV24-1 and TRBJ2-3, with a possible D match to TRBD1 (6 bases). Germline lookup yields CDR1 KGHDR and CDR2 SFDVKD. With 1 base removed from V and 2 bases from J, the gap between germline ends came to 15 bases. The CDR3 loop spans 17 amino acids. The CDR3, as DNA: TGTGCCACCAGTGATTTTCAGGGGCGGGTGGACACAGATACGCAGTATTTT. It is translated as CATSDFQGRVDTDTQYF.

This clonotype was observed a handful of times. The chain couples TRBV9 to TRBJ1-3; no reliable D call. Germline V gene data show CDR1 as SGDLS and CDR2 as YYNGEE. V lost 0 bases, J lost 2 bases, and 18 bases lay in between. This CDR3 has 18 residues. CDR3 in DNA: TGTGCCAGCAGCGTAGGGGTTTCGGACTCCACCGCTGGAAACACCATATATTTT. Translating it yields CASSVGVSDSTAGNTIYF. Drawing the rest from reference TRBV9 and TRBJ1-3, the complete variable domain is DSGVTQTPKHLITATGQRVTLRCSPRSGDLSVYWYQQSLDQGLQFLIQYYNGEERAKGNILERFSAQQFPDLHSELNLSSLELGDSALYFCASSVGVSDSTAGNTIYFGEGSWLTVV.

This chain connects TRBV4-2 to TRBJ2-2; no definite D call. V lost 4 bases, J lost 0 bases, and 15 bases lay in between. This CDR3 comprises 17 residues. CDR1 LGHNA and CDR2 YNFKEQ come from the germline V gene. This CDR3 reads CASSRPSESANTGELFF. CDR3 bases: TGTGCCAGCAGCCGACCCTCAGAGAGCGCGAACACCGGGGAGCTGTTTTTT.

This clonotype was counted at least ten times. Written as DNA, the CDR3 is TGTGCCAGCAGACACGGCACACCCCCCCCCTACGAGCAGTACTTC. Its protein is CASRHGTPPPYEQYF. The V call is TRBV28, the J call TRBJ2-7; D gene unclear. CDR3 length equals 15 residues. Trimming took off 6 bases at V and 2 bases at J, with 17 bases between the two ends. In germline, CDR1 is MDHEN, CDR2 SYDVKM. Variable domain in full (rest from reference TRBV28 and TRBJ2-7): DVKVTQSSRYLVKRTGEKVFLECVQDMDHENMFWYRQDPGLGLRLIYFSYDVKMKEKGDIPEGYSVSREKKERFSLILESASTNQTSMYLCASRHGTPPPYEQYFGPGTRLTVT.

This clonotype has at least ten counts. V is TRBV27 and J is TRBJ1-1; D may be TRBD1 (5 bases). CDR1 and CDR2 from the germline V gene are MNHEY and SMNVEV (reference sequence). The CDR3 is made up of 15 amino acids. V lost 5 bases and J lost 3, with 16 bases in between. The CDR3 DNA is TGTGCCAGCAGTCCGCTACAGGACATCGACACTGAAGCTTTCTTT. It encodes CASSPLQDIDTEAFF.

This clonotype was counted at least ten times. V usage is TRBV20-1 and J usage is TRBJ2-7, with TRBD1 matching 9 bases. CDR3 length equals 13 residues. Germline loops: CDR1 DFQATT, CDR2 SNEGSKA (reference sequence). The V gene end was trimmed by 6 bases and the J gene end by 6 bases; junction bases not matched to a gene: 9. The CDR3 sequence is CSAQDRGTSEQYF. DNA of the CDR3: TGCAGTGCACAGGACAGGGGAACCTCCGAGCAGTACTTC.

V gene TRBV3-1 combines with J gene TRBJ2-2, with 9 bases identical to TRBD2. V was pared by 3 bases and J by 2 bases, with 4 bases of the junction left unmatched. CDR3 size: 16 residues. Germline V gene data show CDR1 as LGHDT and CDR2 as YNNKEL (reference sequence). DNA for the CDR3: TGTGCCAGCAGCCAGCGGCTAGCGGGAAACACCGGGGAGCTGTTTTTT. As protein: CASSQRLAGNTGELFF.

There are a few counts of this clonotype. J is TRBJ1-2 and V is TRBV28; a possible D gene is TRBD1 (6 bases). Per the germline V gene, CDR1 is MDHEN and CDR2 is SYDVKM. The CDR3 is 15 amino acids. Trimming shortened V by 5 bases and J by 6 bases, and 19 bases separated the two germline ends. CDR3 residues: CASSPQGRRDHGYTF. CDR3 nucleotides: TGTGCCAGCAGTCCCCAGGGGCGCAGGGACCATGGCTACACCTTC.

The rearrangement links TRBV25-1 to TRBJ1-1; D is unresolved. The CDR3 length is 13 residues. From germline, CDR1 is MGHDK and CDR2 SYGVNS. The V gene lost 7 bases and the J gene lost 0 bases, with 9 bases spanning the gap. CDR3 amino acids: CASKSTMNTEAFF. The CDR3 DNA follows: TGTGCCAGCAAATCGACAATGAACACTGAAGCTTTCTTT. The whole variable domain, filled in from reference TRBV25-1 and TRBJ1-1, reads EADIYQTPRYLVIGTGKKITLECSQTMGHDKMYWYQQDPGMELHLIHYSYGVNSTEKGDLSSESTVSRIRTEHFPLTLESARPSHTSQYLCASKSTMNTEAFFGQGTRLTVV.

This clonotype was detected ten times or more. The CDR3 sequence is CASNSAGGQGFSYGYTF. Here the CDR3 DNA reads TGTGCCAGCAATTCAGCGGGAGGACAGGGGTTTAGCTATGGCTACACCTTC. The chain recombines TRBV28 with TRBJ1-2, with 9 bases aligning to TRBD1. The J segment lost 4 bases and the V segment lost 7 bases, leaving 16 bases of the junction unmatched. Germline-derived CDR1 and CDR2 are MDHEN and SYDVKM. The CDR3 consists of 17 residues.

This clonotype was counted many times. This rearrangement joins TRBV18 to TRBJ2-3; tentatively, D is TRBD1 (5 bases). Germline assignment: CDR1 KGHSH and CDR2 LQKENI. The CDR3 runs 16 residues. The V end lost 1 base, the J end lost 3 bases, and 14 bases lay between the germline ends. This CDR3 reads CASSPLAAGWTDTQYF. CDR3 nucleotides: TGTGCCAGCTCACCACTCGCGGCAGGGTGGACAGATACGCAGTATTTT.

This clonotype turned up a few times. The V call is TRBV6-2 or TRBV6-3, the J call TRBJ1-5; no definite D call. The V and J ends lost 3 bases and 0 bases respectively, with 6 bases between them. This CDR3 is 14 amino acids long. Germline V gives CDR1 MNHEY, CDR2 SVGEGT. The CDR3 here is CASSYEYSNQPQHF. CDR3 nucleotide sequence: TGTGCCAGCAGTTATGAGTATAGCAATCAGCCCCAGCATTTT.

The table lists this clonotype with many counts. The chain uses TRBV18 and TRBJ1-1; the D gene is possibly TRBD1 (5 bases). This CDR3 is built from 16 residues. Trimming left V 3 bases short and J 2 bases short, with 16 bases between. Germline V gene sequence: CDR1 KGHSH, CDR2 LQKENI. CDR3 protein: CASSPRVGGENTEAFF. In DNA, the CDR3 is TGTGCCAGCTCACCCAGGGTTGGGGGGGAAAACACTGAAGCTTTCTTT.

The table lists this clonotype with many counts. V is TRBV7-3 and J is TRBJ2-1; D gene uncertain. Germline-derived CDR1 and CDR2 are SGHTA and FQGTGA. This CDR3 region has 16 residues. Trimming left V 5 bases short and J 5 bases short, with 19 bases between. The CDR3 loop is CASSPMGYSPHNEQFF. The CDR3 region has the DNA TGTGCCAGCAGCCCCATGGGGTACTCCCCCCACAATGAGCAGTTCTTC.